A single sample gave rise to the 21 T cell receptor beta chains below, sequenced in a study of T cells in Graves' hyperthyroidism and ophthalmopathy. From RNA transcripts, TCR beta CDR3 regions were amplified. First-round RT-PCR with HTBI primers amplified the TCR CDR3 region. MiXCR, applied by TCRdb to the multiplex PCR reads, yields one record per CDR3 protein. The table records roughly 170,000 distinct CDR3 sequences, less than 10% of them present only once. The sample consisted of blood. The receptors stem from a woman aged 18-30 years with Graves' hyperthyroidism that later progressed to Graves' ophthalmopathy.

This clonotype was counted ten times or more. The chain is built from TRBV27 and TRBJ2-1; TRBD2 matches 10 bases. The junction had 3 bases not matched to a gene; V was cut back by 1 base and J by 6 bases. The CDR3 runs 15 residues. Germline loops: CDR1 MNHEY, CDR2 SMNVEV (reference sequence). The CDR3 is CASSLYPSGSNEQFF. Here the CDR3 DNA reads TGTGCCAGCAGTTTATACCCTAGCGGGAGCAATGAGCAGTTCTTC.

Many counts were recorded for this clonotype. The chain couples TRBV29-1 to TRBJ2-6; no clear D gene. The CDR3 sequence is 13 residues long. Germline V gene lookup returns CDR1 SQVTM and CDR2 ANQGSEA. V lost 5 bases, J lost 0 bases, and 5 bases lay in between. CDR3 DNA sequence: TGCAGCGTTCATCTCTCTGGGGCCAACGTCCTGACTTTC. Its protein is CSVHLSGANVLTF. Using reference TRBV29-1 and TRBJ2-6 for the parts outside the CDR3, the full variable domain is SAVISQKPSRDICQRGTSLTIQCQVDSQVTMMFWYRQQPGQSLTLIATANQGSEATYESGFVIDKFPISRPNLTFSTLTVSNMSPEDSSIYLCSVHLSGANVLTFGAGSRLTVL.

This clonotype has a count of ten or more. The CDR3 region is CASSRDSITKNTEAFF. CDR3 DNA: TGTGCCAGCAGTCGGGACAGCATAACTAAGAACACTGAAGCTTTCTTT. The chain links TRBV2 to TRBJ1-1, with 7 bases identical to TRBD1. The CDR3 consists of 16 residues. V lost 5 bases and J lost 1; bases outside the gene matches: 10. The V gene's germline CDR1 is SNHLY and CDR2 FYNNEI.

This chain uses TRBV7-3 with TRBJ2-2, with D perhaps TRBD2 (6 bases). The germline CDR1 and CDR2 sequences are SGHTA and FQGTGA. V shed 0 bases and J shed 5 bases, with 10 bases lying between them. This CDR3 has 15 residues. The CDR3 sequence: CASSLTGRSTGELFF. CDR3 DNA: TGTGCCAGCAGCTTAACCGGGAGAAGTACCGGGGAGCTGTTTTTT. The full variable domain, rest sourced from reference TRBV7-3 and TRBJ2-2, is GAGVSQTPSNKVTEKGKYVELRCDPISGHTALYWYRQSLGQGPEFLIYFQGTGAADDSGLPNDRFFAVRPEGSVSTLKIQRTERGDSAVYLCASSLTGRSTGELFFGEGSRLTVL.

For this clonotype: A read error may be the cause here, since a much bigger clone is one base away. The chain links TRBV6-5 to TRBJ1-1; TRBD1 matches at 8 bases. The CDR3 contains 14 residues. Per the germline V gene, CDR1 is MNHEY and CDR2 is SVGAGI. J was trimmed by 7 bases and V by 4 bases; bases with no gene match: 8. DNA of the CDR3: TGTGCCAGCAGTTTCAGGGACAGGTATAATGAAGCTTTCTTT. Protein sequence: CASSFRDRYNEAFF.

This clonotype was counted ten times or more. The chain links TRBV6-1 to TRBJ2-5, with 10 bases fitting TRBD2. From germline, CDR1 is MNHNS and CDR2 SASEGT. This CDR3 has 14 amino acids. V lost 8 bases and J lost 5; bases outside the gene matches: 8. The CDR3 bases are TGTGCCAGCGGGACGAGCGGGGGGGTTGAGACCCAGTACTTC. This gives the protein CASGTSGGVETQYF.

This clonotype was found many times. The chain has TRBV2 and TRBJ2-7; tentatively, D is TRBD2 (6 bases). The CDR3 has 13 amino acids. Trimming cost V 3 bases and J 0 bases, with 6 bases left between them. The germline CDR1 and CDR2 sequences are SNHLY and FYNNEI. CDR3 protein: CASSEEGSYEQYF. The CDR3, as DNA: TGTGCCAGCAGTGAGGAGGGCTCCTACGAGCAGTACTTC.

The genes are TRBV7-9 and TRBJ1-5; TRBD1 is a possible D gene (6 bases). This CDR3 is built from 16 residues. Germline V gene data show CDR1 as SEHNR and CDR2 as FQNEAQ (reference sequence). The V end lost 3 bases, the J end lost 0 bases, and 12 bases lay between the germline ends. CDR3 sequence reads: CASSFSGALSNQPQHF. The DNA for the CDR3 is TGTGCCAGCAGCTTTTCGGGGGCGCTTAGCAATCAGCCCCAGCATTTT.

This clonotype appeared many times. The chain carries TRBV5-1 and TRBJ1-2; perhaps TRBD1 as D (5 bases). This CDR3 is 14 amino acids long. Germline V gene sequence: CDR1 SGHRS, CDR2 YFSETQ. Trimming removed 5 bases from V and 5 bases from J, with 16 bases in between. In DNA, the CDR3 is TGCGCCAGCAGTTCCGGGAGGGGCCGATATGGCTACACCTTC. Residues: CASSSGRGRYGYTF.

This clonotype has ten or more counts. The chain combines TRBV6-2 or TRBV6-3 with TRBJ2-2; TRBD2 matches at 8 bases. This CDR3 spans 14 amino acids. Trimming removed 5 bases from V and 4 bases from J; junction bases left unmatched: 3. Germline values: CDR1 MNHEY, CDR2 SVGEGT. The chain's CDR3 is CASSTLAATGELFF. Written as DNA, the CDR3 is TGTGCCAGCAGTACACTAGCGGCCACCGGGGAGCTGTTTTTT.

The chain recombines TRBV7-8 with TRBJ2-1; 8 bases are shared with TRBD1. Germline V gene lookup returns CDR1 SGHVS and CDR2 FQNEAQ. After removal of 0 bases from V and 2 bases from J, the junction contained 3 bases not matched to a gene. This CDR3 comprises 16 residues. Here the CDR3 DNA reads TGTGCCAGCAGCTTAGCGTCCAGGGGGCCCTACAATGAGCAGTTCTTC. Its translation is CASSLASRGPYNEQFF.

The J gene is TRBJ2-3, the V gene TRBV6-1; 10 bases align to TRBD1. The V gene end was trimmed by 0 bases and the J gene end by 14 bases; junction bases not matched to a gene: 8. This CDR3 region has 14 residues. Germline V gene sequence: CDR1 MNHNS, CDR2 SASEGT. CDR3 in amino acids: CASSEAEGGQGLYF. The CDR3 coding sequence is TGTGCCAGCAGTGAAGCCGAAGGGGGACAGGGGTTGTATTTT.

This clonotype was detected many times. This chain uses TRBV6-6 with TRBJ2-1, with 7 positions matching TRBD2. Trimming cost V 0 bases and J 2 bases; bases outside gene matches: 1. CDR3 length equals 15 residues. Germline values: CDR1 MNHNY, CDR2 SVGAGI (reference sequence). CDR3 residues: CASSYSRGTYNEQFF. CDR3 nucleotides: TGTGCCAGCAGTTACTCGCGGGGGACCTACAATGAGCAGTTCTTC.

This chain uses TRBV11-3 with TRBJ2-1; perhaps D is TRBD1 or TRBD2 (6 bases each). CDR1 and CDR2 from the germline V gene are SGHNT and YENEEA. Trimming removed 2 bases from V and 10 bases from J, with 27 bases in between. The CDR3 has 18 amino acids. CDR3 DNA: TGTGCCAGCAGCTTAAGTTGGGGGGCAGGGGAATTTTCGGGGGAGCAGTTCTTC. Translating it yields CASSLSWGAGEFSGEQFF. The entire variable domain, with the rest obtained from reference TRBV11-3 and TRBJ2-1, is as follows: EAGVVQSPRYKIIEKKQPVAFWCNPISGHNTLYWYLQNLGQGPELLIRYENEEAVDDSQLPKDRFSAERLKGVDSTLKIQPAELGDSAVYLCASSLSWGAGEFSGEQFFGPGTRLTVL.

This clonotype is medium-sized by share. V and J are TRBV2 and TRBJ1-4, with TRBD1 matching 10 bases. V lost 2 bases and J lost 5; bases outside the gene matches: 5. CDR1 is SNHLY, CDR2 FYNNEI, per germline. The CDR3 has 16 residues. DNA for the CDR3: TGTGCCAGCAGTGAACCCGACAGGGGGCGCAATGAAAAACTGTTTTTT. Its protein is CASSEPDRGRNEKLFF.

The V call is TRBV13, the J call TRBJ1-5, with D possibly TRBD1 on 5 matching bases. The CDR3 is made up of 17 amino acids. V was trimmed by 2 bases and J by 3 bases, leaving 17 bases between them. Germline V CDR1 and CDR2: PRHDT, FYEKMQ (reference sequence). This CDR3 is CASSLSKGVGYNQPQHF. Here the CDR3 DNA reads TGTGCCAGCAGCTTAAGTAAAGGGGTGGGCTACAATCAGCCCCAGCATTTT.

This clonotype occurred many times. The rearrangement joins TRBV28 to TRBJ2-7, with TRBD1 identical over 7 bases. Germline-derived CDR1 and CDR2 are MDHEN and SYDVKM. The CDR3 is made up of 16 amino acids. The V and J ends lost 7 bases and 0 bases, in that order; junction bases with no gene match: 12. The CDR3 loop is CASITRTGDPSYEQYF. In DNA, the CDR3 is TGTGCCAGCATCACCAGAACAGGGGACCCCTCCTACGAGCAGTACTTC.

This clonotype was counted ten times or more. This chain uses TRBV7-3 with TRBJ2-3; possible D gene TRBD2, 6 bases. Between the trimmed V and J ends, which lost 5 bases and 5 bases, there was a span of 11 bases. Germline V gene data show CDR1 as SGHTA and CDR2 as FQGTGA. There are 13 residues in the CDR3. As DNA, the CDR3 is TGTGCCAGCAGCCAGCGGGCGCTAGATACGCAGTATTTT. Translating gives CASSQRALDTQYF.

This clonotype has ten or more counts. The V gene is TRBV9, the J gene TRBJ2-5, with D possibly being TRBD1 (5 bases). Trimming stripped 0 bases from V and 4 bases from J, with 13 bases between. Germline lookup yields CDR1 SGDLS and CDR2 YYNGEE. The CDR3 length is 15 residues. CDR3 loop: CASSVATGYPETQYF. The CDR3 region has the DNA TGTGCCAGCAGCGTAGCTACAGGATACCCAGAGACCCAGTACTTC.

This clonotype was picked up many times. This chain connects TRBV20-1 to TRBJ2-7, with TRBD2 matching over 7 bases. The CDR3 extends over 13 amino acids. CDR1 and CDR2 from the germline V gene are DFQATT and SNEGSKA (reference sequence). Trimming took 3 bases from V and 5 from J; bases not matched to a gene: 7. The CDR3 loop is CSASGRSRHEQYF. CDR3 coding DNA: TGCAGTGCTAGCGGGAGGTCTCGCCACGAGCAGTACTTC.

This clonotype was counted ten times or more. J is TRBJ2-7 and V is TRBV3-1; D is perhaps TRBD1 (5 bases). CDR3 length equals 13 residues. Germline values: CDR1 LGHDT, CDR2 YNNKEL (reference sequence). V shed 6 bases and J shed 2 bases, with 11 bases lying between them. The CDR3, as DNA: TGTGCCAGCAGTCACACAGGTACCTACGAGCAGTACTTC. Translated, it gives CASSHTGTYEQYF.